The T cell receptor (beta chain) under discussion was sequenced for a study of T cell responses to AZD1222 COVID-19 vaccine. Findings and limits, study-wide: A reported finding is that nearly half of spike-specific TCRs target unmutated variant regions. Sampling that yielded the repertoires occurred only after the peak T cell response. At baseline, seropositivity was found in only a handful of AZD1222 recipients.

This CDR3 comprises 13 residues. V lost 6 bases and J lost 4, with 12 bases in between. Germline assignment: CDR1 MNHEY and CDR2 SVGAGI. Points on this clone: The antigen is undetermined.

Researchers grouped second doses given at about 4 or about 12 weeks into one pool. Measured with immunoSEQ multiplex PCR; TCRdb has only the in-frame clones, and not every one. This sample carries around 120,000 clones, 85% to 95% of them seen once, and the ten largest clones take about 5%. The rearrangement joins TRBV6-5 to TRBJ1-2, with D hard to call. Sample: peripheral blood, taken 28 days after the second AZD1222 dose. The sequence was obtained from an adult who received the AZD1222 COVID-19 vaccine. CDR3: CASRDPGGYGYTF. The CDR3 bases are TGTGCCAGCAGAGATCCAGGCGGCTATGGCTACACCTTC.